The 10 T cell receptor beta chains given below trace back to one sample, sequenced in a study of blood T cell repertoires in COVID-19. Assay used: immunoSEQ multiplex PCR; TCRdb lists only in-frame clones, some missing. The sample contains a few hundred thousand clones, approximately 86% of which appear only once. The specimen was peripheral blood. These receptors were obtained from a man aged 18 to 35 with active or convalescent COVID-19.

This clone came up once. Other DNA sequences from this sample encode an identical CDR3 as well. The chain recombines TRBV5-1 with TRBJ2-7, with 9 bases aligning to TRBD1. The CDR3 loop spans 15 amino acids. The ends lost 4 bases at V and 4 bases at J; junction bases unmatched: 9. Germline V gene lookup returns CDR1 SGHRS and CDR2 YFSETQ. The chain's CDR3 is CASSPWTGDDYEQYF. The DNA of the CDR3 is TGCGCCAGCAGCCCCTGGACAGGGGACGATTACGAGCAGTACTTC.

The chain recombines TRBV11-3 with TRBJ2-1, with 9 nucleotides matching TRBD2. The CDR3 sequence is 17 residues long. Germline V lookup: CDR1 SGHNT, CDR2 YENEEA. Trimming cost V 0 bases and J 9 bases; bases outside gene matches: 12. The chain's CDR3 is CASSLDLGLAGLAEQFF. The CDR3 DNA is TGTGCCAGCAGCTTAGATCTCGGTCTAGCGGGGTTAGCTGAGCAGTTCTTC.

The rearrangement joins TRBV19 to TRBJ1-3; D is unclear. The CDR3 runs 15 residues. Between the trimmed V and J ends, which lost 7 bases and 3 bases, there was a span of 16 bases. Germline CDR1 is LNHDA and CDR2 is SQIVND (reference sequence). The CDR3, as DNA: TGTGCCAGTACCGTATACAGACATGGTGGAAACACCATATATTTT. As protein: CASTVYRHGGNTIYF.

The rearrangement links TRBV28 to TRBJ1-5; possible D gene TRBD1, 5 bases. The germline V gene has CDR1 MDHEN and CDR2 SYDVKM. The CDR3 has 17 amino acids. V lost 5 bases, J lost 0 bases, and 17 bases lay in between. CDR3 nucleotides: TGTGCCAGCAGTCAATCTTTAGGGGCCTTTAGCAATCAGCCCCAGCATTTT. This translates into CASSQSLGAFSNQPQHF.

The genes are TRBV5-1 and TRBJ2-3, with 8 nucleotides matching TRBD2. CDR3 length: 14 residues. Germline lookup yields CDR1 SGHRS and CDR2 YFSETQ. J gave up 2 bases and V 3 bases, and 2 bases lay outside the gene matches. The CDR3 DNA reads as TGCGCCAGCAGCTCGGGAGGGGTCACAGATACGCAGTATTTT. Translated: CASSSGGVTDTQYF.

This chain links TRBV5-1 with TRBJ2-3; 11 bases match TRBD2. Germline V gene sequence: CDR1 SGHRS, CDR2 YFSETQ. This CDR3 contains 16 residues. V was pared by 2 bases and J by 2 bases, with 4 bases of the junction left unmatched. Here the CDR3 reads CASSLLAGGYTDTQYF. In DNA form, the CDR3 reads TGCGCCAGCAGCTTATTAGCGGGGGGGTACACAGATACGCAGTATTTT.

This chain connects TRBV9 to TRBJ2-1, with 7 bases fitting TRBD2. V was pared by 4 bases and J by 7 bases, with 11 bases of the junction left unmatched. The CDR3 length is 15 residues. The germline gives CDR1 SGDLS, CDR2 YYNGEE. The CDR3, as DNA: TGTGCCAGCAGCCCCCGACTAGCCGGGGGAAATGAGCAGTTCTTC. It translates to CASSPRLAGGNEQFF.

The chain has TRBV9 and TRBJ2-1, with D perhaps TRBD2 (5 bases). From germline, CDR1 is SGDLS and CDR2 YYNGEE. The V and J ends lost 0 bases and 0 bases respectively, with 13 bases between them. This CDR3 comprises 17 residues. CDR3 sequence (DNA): TGTGCCAGCAGCGTAGGAAAGAGGGTTAGCTCCTACAATGAGCAGTTCTTC. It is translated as CASSVGKRVSSYNEQFF.

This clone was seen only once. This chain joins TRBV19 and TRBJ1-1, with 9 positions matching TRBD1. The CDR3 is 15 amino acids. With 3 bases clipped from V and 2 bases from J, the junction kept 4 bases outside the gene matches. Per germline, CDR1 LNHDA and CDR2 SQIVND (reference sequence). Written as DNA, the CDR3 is TGTGCCAGTAGTATGGACAGGGGTTCCAACACTGAAGCTTTCTTT. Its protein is CASSMDRGSNTEAFF.

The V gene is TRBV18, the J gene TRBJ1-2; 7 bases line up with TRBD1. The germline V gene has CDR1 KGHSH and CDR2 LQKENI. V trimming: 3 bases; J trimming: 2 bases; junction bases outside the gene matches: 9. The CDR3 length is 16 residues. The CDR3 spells CASSPPGTEKNYGYTF. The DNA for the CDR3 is TGTGCCAGCTCACCTCCCGGGACAGAAAAGAACTATGGCTACACCTTC. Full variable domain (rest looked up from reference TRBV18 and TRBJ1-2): NAGVMQNPRHLVRRRGQEARLRCSPMKGHSHVYWYRQLPEEGLKFMVYLQKENIIDESGMPKERFSAEFPKEGPSILRIQQVVRGDSAAYFCASSPPGTEKNYGYTFGSGTRLTVV.